This is a list of T cell receptor beta chains from one sample in a study of cytomegalovirus exposure and HLA in healthy donors. Profiling relied on immunoSEQ multiplex PCR, and the TCRdb table lists in-frame clones only, not all of them. In the table there are around 74,000 clones, 70% to 90% of which are singletons. The sequencing input was PBMCs. These receptors were collected from a man aged 30 to 45 in good health and CMV-seronegative. CDR3s include the opening cysteine and the closing phenylalanine or tryptophan. A D gene is named only where the DNA matches it firmly. Rows may omit the clone size; those that give it use once, few, many or a size class.

d_gene	v_gene	j_gene	abundance	CDR3nt	CDR3aa
-	TRBV7-2	TRBJ2-7	-	TGTGCCAGCAGCTTAAGACATTTAGACGAGCAGTACTTC	CASSLRHLDEQYF
TRBD2	TRBV7-8	TRBJ2-3	-	TGTGCCCTAGCGGGGGGTTCGGGTACGCAGTATTTT	CALAGGSGTQYF
-	TRBV5-5	TRBJ2-3	-	TGTGCCAGCATCCCCACGGGTACCCGGGATACGCAGTATTTT	CASIPTGTRDTQYF
TRBD1	TRBV7-6	TRBJ1-2	-	TGTGCCAGCAGCTCGGGACAGGGGGCTAACTATGGCTACACCTTC	CASSSGQGANYGYTF
-	TRBV19	TRBJ2-3	-	TGTGCCAGTAGCCTCGTCACTGATACGCAGTATTTT	CASSLVTDTQYF
TRBD1	TRBV2	TRBJ2-4	-	TGTGCCAGCAGTGGTCAGGGGGTACGCATTCAGTACTTC	CASSGQGVRIQYF
-	TRBV9	TRBJ2-7	-	TGTGCCAGCAGCGTAGAGACTAGATTTGACGAGCAGTACTTC	CASSVETRFDEQYF
-	TRBV9	TRBJ2-6	-	TGTGCCAGCAGCCTAGACAGGACAAACTCTGGGGCCAACGTCCTGACTTTC	CASSLDRTNSGANVLTF
TRBD2	TRBV7-2	TRBJ2-1	once	TGTGCCAGCAGCTTATTGATTGCTAGCGGGCACTACAATGAGCAGTTCTTC	CASSLLIASGHYNEQFF
-	TRBV7-2	TRBJ2-2	-	TGTGCCAGCAGGTACCAGGGAGGGAACACCGGGGAGCTGTTTTTT	CASRYQGGNTGELFF
-	TRBV19	TRBJ1-2	-	TGTGCCAGTAGTAATGGACAGAACTATGGCTACACCTTC	CASSNGQNYGYTF
TRBD1	TRBV5-1	TRBJ1-5	-	TGCGCCAGCAGCTTGGGACAGGGGCCGGGGGTGACCCAGCATTTT	CASSLGQGPGVTQHF
-	TRBV10-3	TRBJ2-3	-	TGTGCCATCAGTCCAGGGGCTAGCACAGATACGCAGTATTTT	CAISPGASTDTQYF
TRBD2	TRBV30	TRBJ2-3	-	TGTGCCTGGAATCCGACTAGCGGGGGAGGTGATACGCAGTATTTT	CAWNPTSGGGDTQYF
-	TRBV19	TRBJ2-1	-	TGTGCCAGTAGTATCATGCGCGGCGAGAATGAGCAGTTCTTC	CASSIMRGENEQFF
TRBD2	TRBV7-6	TRBJ2-2	-	TGTGCCAGCAGCTTAGGTCCCAGCGGGGGCACCGGGGAGCTGTTTTTT	CASSLGPSGGTGELFF
TRBD1	TRBV4-1	TRBJ1-6	-	TGCGCCAGCAGCCACCTTATTCACAGGGGAAAGTCCTATAATTCACCCCTCCACTTT	CASSHLIHRGKSYNSPLHF
TRBD2	TRBV5-1	TRBJ2-1	-	TGCGCCAGCAGCTTGTCCCGACTAGCGGGAGGGTACAATGAGCAGTTCTTC	CASSLSRLAGGYNEQFF
-	TRBV6-5	TRBJ1-1	-	TGTGCCAGCATCTCATCGTGGGGGGGCACTGAAGCTTTCTTT	CASISSWGGTEAFF
-	TRBV19	TRBJ1-1	once	TGTGCCAGTAAAGAGGGTCCGACTGAAGCTTTCTTT	CASKEGPTEAFF
-	TRBV5-6	TRBJ2-3	-	TGTGCCAGCAGCTTGTTTCAGGGGAGCACAGATACGCAGTATTTT	CASSLFQGSTDTQYF
TRBD1	TRBV7-2	TRBJ2-5	-	TGTGCCAGCAGCTTCCGGGACAGGGCCATCAAGGAGACCCAGTACTTC	CASSFRDRAIKETQYF
TRBD2	TRBV9	TRBJ2-2	-	TGTGCCAGCAGCGTTAGCGGGACCGGCGGGGAGCTGTTTTTT	CASSVSGTGGELFF
-	TRBV7-8	TRBJ1-5	-	TGTGCCAGCAGCCCACGGGCAGGGAGGTCGCCCCAGCATTTT	CASSPRAGRSPQHF
-	TRBV6-1	TRBJ2-7	-	TGTGCCAGCAGTGAATTATTTTCGGGGAACTACGAGCAGTACTTC	CASSELFSGNYEQYF